The entry below describes one T cell receptor beta chain. The sample belongs to a study of blood T cell repertoires in COVID-19. For the study at large: COVID-19 samples from acute and convalescent phases originated in the United States, Italy and Spain. T cells, B-cell-depleted T cells, or PBMCs supplied cDNA or gDNA.

The V gene's germline CDR1 is SGHRS and CDR2 YFSETQ. The V gene lost 0 bases and the J gene lost 6 bases, with 9 bases spanning the gap. CDR3 length: 13 amino acids. In the study's own analysis: It was from reference gene primer amplification that nucleated cell counts were estimated. The data were produced by immunoSEQ multiplex PCR, yet TCRdb's version contains in-frame clones alone and is incomplete. V and J calls and clone size are as listed in that table; D and trimming were resolved from the DNA. Among 120,000 or so clones listed, approximately 81% were seen once. This TCR was recovered from a man in his 60s with acute or convalescent COVID-19. Specimen: peripheral blood. The chain employs TRBV5-1 and TRBJ1-1; no clear D. In DNA, the CDR3 is TGCGCCAGCAGCTTGGTCGGGGTACCTGAAGCTTTCTTT. Its protein product is CASSLVGVPEAFF.